The present T cell receptor (beta chain) was sequenced within a study of patients and donors after allogeneic stem cell transplantation. Germline lookup yields CDR1 SGHAT and CDR2 FQNNGV. The V end was cut by 5 bases, the J end by 6 bases, with 8 bases between. The CDR3 has 11 residues. TCRdb re-called the RT-PCR reads with MiXCR, one entry per CDR3 protein. This table has roughly 250,000 distinct CDR3 sequences, less than 15% appearing once. This clonotype was counted between two and nine times. The rearrangement uses TRBV11-2 and TRBJ2-7; D unclear. Sequenced: blood, either unsorted or a sorted T cell fraction (not recorded which). The clonotype originates from a human donor who was either an allogeneic HSCT recipient or a stem cell or donor lymphocyte infusion donor (not recorded which). It is not recorded whose cells these are; they may come from a transplant donor. CDR3: CASSPLGEQYF. CDR3 nucleotides: TGTGCCAGCAGCCCCTTGGGCGAGCAGTACTTC.